This TCR beta chain was identified in a study of shared clonotypes between healthy human individuals. Naive CD8 cells lacked CD45RO, underwent positive selection for CCR7 and left out terminally differentiated effector memory CD45RA+ cells. The protocol was immunoSEQ multiplex PCR, while the TCRdb copy is restricted to in-frame clones and leaves out a portion. The sample yields about 590,000 clones, over 95% seen once. The clonotype originates from a woman aged 25 to 39 in good health. Sample: naive CD8+ T cells sorted from blood.

In DNA, the CDR3 is TGTGCCATCAGTGAGGGCGAGGGCGCAATCGCCGGGGAGCTGTTTTTT. Amino acid sequence: CAISEGEGAIAGELFF. This chain uses TRBV10-3 with TRBJ2-2; weak D call: TRBD2 (5 bases). V was pared by 2 bases and J by 6 bases, with 16 bases between. CDR1 and CDR2 from the germline V gene are ENHRY and SYGVKD. The CDR3 spans 16 residues.